A single sample is the source of the 5 T cell receptor beta chains below, sequenced in a study of cytomegalovirus exposure and HLA in healthy donors. A multiplex PCR was run with 60 Vbeta primers and 13 Jbeta primers. Method: immunoSEQ multiplex PCR; TCRdb's copy keeps in-frame clones and lacks some. Of fewer than 250,000 clones listed, 65% to 80% are singletons. Sequenced material: PBMCs. The origin of the receptors is a man aged 25-45 years in good health and CMV-seropositive.

The chain combines TRBV7-2 with TRBJ2-7; TRBD2 agrees at 8 bases. This CDR3 is built from 17 residues. Germline values: CDR1 SGHTA, CDR2 FQGNSA. J was trimmed by 7 bases and V by 0 bases; bases with no gene match: 14. Here the CDR3 DNA reads TGTGCCAGCAGCTTAGCGCTTGTAGCGGGAAACACTTTTGAGCAGTACTTC. Translating gives CASSLALVAGNTFEQYF. Together with reference TRBV7-2 and TRBJ2-7, the CDR3 gives the full variable domain: GAGVSQSPSNKVTEKGKDVELRCDPISGHTALYWYRQSLGQGLEFLIYFQGNSAPDKSGLPSDRFSAERTGGSVSTLTIQRTQQEDSAVYLCASSLALVAGNTFEQYFGPGTRLTVT.

The chain recombines TRBV9 with TRBJ2-2; D possibly corresponds to TRBD1 (5 bases). Germline V lookup: CDR1 SGDLS, CDR2 YYNGEE. V lost 0 bases and J 6 bases, leaving 12 bases between the germline ends. This CDR3 comprises 15 residues. The CDR3 bases are TGTGCCAGCAGCGTAGCTGGCAGGGTCCCCGGGGAGCTGTTTTTT. Encoded protein: CASSVAGRVPGELFF.

The chain is built from TRBV7-3 and TRBJ2-5; a possible D gene is TRBD2 (6 bases). Germline CDR1 reads SGHTA; CDR2 reads FQGTGA. The ends were cut back, 5 bases at V and 7 bases at J, with 17 bases in the middle. The CDR3 totals 14 residues. The CDR3 is CASSRGGSEGTQYF. The CDR3 DNA reads as TGTGCCAGCAGCCGTGGGGGGTCTGAAGGGACCCAGTACTTC.

This chain joins TRBV4-3 and TRBJ1-1, with a weak D call TRBD1 (6 bases). Trimming pared 0 bases from V and 6 bases from J, leaving 14 bases between. From germline, CDR1 is LGHNA and CDR2 YSLEER. The CDR3 sequence is 15 residues long. The CDR3 region has the DNA TGCGCCAGCAGCCAAGAAGGACAGAATAGCGCTGAAGCTTTCTTT. Its translation: CASSQEGQNSAEAFF.

This chain joins TRBV9 and TRBJ1-2; a weak D match, TRBD1 (6 bases). The CDR3 consists of 14 residues. From germline, CDR1 is SGDLS and CDR2 YYNGEE. The germline V and J ends were trimmed by 3 bases and 1 base, with 10 bases remaining between them. The DNA for the CDR3 is TGTGCCAGCAGCGGAACACAGGGTAACTATGGCTACACCTTC. Its translation: CASSGTQGNYGYTF.